A selection of T cell receptor beta chains follows, all from one sample in a study of blood T cell repertoires in COVID-19. Produced via immunoSEQ multiplex PCR; TCRdb's table is partial and in-frame only. The sample lists 300,000 to 400,000 clones, approximately 86% seen once, with about 7.1% in the top ten. Material for sequencing was peripheral blood. These receptors came from an older woman with COVID-19, enrolled during active disease. The CDR3 runs from the conserved cysteine through the conserved F or W. The D gene is left open where the match is weak. Expanded clones get a size class; other rows say once, few or many, or leave the size out.

clone size,J gene,V gene,D gene,CDR3 DNA,CDR3 protein
-,TRBJ1-2,TRBV10-3,-,TGTGCCATCAGTGGAGGGAGCCGGGGGAACAACTATGGCTACACCTTC,CAISGGSRGNNYGYTF
-,TRBJ1-2,TRBV4-1,TRBD1,TGCGCCAGCAGCCAGGCGGGACAGGGGAACTATGGCTACACCTTC,CASSQAGQGNYGYTF
-,TRBJ2-7,TRBV19,TRBD2,TGTGCCAGTAGATCTTCGGGGGGCTACGAGCAGTACTTC,CASRSSGGYEQYF
-,TRBJ2-3,TRBV4-1,TRBD1,TGCGCCAGCAGCCAAGTGGGGGACAGTAATACGCAGTATTTT,CASSQVGDSNTQYF
-,TRBJ2-1,TRBV18,TRBD1,TGTGCCAGCTCACCGGGGACAGATAGCTCCTACAATGAGCAGTTCTTC,CASSPGTDSSYNEQFF
-,TRBJ1-1,TRBV3-1/TRBV3-2,-,TGTGCCAGCAGCCACCTTCGGACAGTTAACACTGAAGCTTTCTTT,CASSHLRTVNTEAFF
-,TRBJ1-6,TRBV11-2,-,TGTGCCAGCAGCCTCAGGGTGTCTGGGTCACCCCTCCACTTT,CASSLRVSGSPLHF
many,TRBJ2-2,TRBV6-5,TRBD2,TGTGCCAGCAGTTCTTACGGGGGGAGTGAGTTGTTTTTT,CASSSYGGSELFF
-,TRBJ2-1,TRBV4-3,TRBD1,TGCGCCAGCAGCCAACAGGACAGGGAACGGGATGAGCAGTTCTTC,CASSQQDRERDEQFF
-,TRBJ1-1,TRBV4-1,TRBD1,TGCGCCAGCAGCCCCCCGGGACAGGAGGGTGGGGCTGAAGCTTTCTTT,CASSPPGQEGGAEAFF
-,TRBJ2-7,TRBV14,-,TGTGCCAGCAGCCAAGCCGACCCAGGGGCGGGAGCCTACGAGCAGTACTTC,CASSQADPGAGAYEQYF
-,TRBJ1-1,TRBV6-5,-,TGTGCCAGCAGTTACTCGGCATCTCTCGCTGAAGCTTTCTTT,CASSYSASLAEAFF
-,TRBJ1-1,TRBV7-8,-,TGTGCCAGCAGCTCATCCCCAGAGAGGGATGCTTTCTTT,CASSSSPERDAFF
-,TRBJ2-2,TRBV19,-,TGTGCCAGTAGTATAGATAGAGGGACCGGGGAGCTGTTTTTT,CASSIDRGTGELFF
-,TRBJ1-5,TRBV30,-,TGTGCCTGGAGTATCGACAGCTCTCAGCCCCAGCATTTT,CAWSIDSSQPQHF
-,TRBJ1-2,TRBV5-4,TRBD1,TGTGCCAGCAGCTTTTGCACAGGGGGTACTCTATGCTATGGCTACACCTTC,CASSFCTGGTLCYGYTF
-,TRBJ2-1,TRBV5-4,TRBD2,TGTGCCAGCAGCTTTTTTAGCGGGGATTCGGCGGAGCAGTTCTTC,CASSFFSGDSAEQFF
once,TRBJ2-2,TRBV7-9,TRBD1,TGTGCCAGCAACGACAGGGGATGGGACACCGGGGAGCTGTTTTTT,CASNDRGWDTGELFF
once,TRBJ1-1,TRBV6-2/TRBV6-3,-,TGTGCCAGCAGTTTCAACAGAGCGGGCGCTGAAGCTTTCTTT,CASSFNRAGAEAFF
-,TRBJ2-1,TRBV5-1,-,TGCGCCAGCAGCGCCTCTCCTAGTGGGGGGGCCCTGTTCTTC,CASSASPSGGALFF
-,TRBJ1-1,TRBV5-6,-,TGTGCCAGCAGGTACGCGCAGGGCACTGAAGCTTTCTTT,CASRYAQGTEAFF
-,TRBJ1-4,TRBV30,-,TGTGCCTGGAGCCCATCTGAAAAACTGTTTTTT,CAWSPSEKLFF
-,TRBJ1-1,TRBV29-1,-,TGCAGCGTGGTGGACAGGAACACTGAAGCTTTCTTT,CSVVDRNTEAFF
-,TRBJ2-1,TRBV30,TRBD2,TGTGCCTGCCCGGCCGGGACTAGCTATGAGCAGTTCTTC,CACPAGTSYEQFF